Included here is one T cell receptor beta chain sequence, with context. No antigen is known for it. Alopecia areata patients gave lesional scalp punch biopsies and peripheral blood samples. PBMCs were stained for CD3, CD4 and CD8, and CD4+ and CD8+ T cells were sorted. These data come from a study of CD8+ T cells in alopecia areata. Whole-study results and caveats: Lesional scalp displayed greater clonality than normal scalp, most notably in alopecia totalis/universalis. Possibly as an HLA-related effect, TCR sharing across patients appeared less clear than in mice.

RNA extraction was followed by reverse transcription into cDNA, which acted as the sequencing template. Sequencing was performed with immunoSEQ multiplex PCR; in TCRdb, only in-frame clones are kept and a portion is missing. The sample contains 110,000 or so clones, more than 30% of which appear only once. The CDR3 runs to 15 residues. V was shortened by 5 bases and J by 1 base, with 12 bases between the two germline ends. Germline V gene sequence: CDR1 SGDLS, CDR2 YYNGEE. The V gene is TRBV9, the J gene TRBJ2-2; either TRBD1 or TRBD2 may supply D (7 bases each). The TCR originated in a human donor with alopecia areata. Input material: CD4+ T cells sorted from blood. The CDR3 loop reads CASRGGTENTGELFF. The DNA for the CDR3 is TGTGCCAGCAGGGGGGGGACAGAGAACACCGGGGAGCTGTTTTTT.